A selection of T cell receptor beta chains follows, all from one sample in a study of shared clonotypes between healthy human individuals. The repertoire was sequenced with immunoSEQ multiplex PCR; TCRdb's copy has only in-frame clones and lacks some. The sample gives 1.5 million to 2.5 million clones, about 94% of which show up once; 0.9% to 1.5% is in the top ten. Source material: naive CD8+ T cells sorted from blood. These receptors all stem from a man between 18 and 29 years old in good health. Both conserved end residues are part of each CDR3. The D gene is left open where the match is weak. Clone sizes are given selectively: once, few, many, or a class where the clone is expanded.

cdr3_aa: CAWSVGGVEKLFF
cdr3_nt: TGTGCCTGGAGTGTAGGGGGGGTCGAGAAACTGTTTTTT
clone_size: NA
d_call: NA
j_call: TRBJ1-4
v_call: TRBV30

cdr3_aa: CASSDTSGVRYNEQFF
cdr3_nt: TGTGCCAGCAGCGATACTAGCGGGGTGAGGTACAATGAGCAGTTCTTC
clone_size: NA
d_call: TRBD2
j_call: TRBJ2-1
v_call: TRBV7-9

cdr3_aa: CASSEQDRASEQYF
cdr3_nt: TGCGCCAGCAGTGAGCAGGACAGGGCTTCCGAGCAGTACTTC
clone_size: NA
d_call: TRBD1
j_call: TRBJ2-7
v_call: TRBV10-2

cdr3_aa: CAWSAPDSLTGELFF
cdr3_nt: TGTGCCTGGAGTGCCCCGGACAGTCTAACCGGGGAGCTGTTTTTT
clone_size: NA
d_call: NA
j_call: TRBJ2-2
v_call: TRBV30

cdr3_aa: CASSLGERGGLDEQFF
cdr3_nt: TGTGCCAGCAGCTTAGGTGAGCGGGGGGGCCTCGATGAGCAGTTCTTC
clone_size: NA
d_call: TRBD2
j_call: TRBJ2-1
v_call: TRBV13

cdr3_aa: CASSHSGLAGGPSETQYF
cdr3_nt: TGTGCCAGCAGCCATTCGGGACTAGCGGGAGGGCCGTCGGAGACCCAGTACTTC
clone_size: NA
d_call: TRBD2
j_call: TRBJ2-5
v_call: TRBV13

cdr3_aa: CASSTPTYSYEQYF
cdr3_nt: TGTGCCAGCAGCACCCCGACATACTCCTACGAGCAGTACTTC
clone_size: once
d_call: NA
j_call: TRBJ2-7
v_call: TRBV7-2

cdr3_aa: CASTQGGGYGYTF
cdr3_nt: TGTGCCAGCACCCAAGGGGGCGGCTATGGCTACACCTTC
clone_size: once
d_call: TRBD1
j_call: TRBJ1-2
v_call: TRBV27

cdr3_aa: CASSTQGPEAFF
cdr3_nt: TGTGCCAGCAGCACGCAGGGGCCTGAAGCTTTCTTT
clone_size: NA
d_call: NA
j_call: TRBJ1-1
v_call: TRBV7-9

cdr3_aa: CASSVASASSYNEQFF
cdr3_nt: TGTGCCAGCAGCGTGGCTAGCGCAAGCTCCTACAATGAGCAGTTCTTC
clone_size: NA
d_call: NA
j_call: TRBJ2-1
v_call: TRBV9

cdr3_aa: CASSGIGSYAYNEQFF
cdr3_nt: TGCGCCAGCAGTGGTATTGGGTCCTACGCCTACAATGAGCAGTTCTTC
clone_size: NA
d_call: NA
j_call: TRBJ2-1
v_call: TRBV10-2

cdr3_aa: CASSKTSSTYNEQFF
cdr3_nt: TGTGCCAGCAGTAAGACTAGCAGTACCTACAATGAGCAGTTCTTC
clone_size: NA
d_call: TRBD2
j_call: TRBJ2-1
v_call: TRBV6-5

cdr3_aa: CAWSDSKNIQYF
cdr3_nt: TGCGCCTGGAGTGACAGCAAAAACATTCAGTACTTC
clone_size: NA
d_call: NA
j_call: TRBJ2-4
v_call: TRBV30

cdr3_aa: CASSVGTGVEGEAFF
cdr3_nt: TGTGCCAGCAGCGTCGGGACAGGGGTAGAGGGTGAAGCTTTCTTT
clone_size: NA
d_call: TRBD1
j_call: TRBJ1-1
v_call: TRBV13

cdr3_aa: CASEGPKGESYEQYF
cdr3_nt: TGTGCCAGCGAGGGACCTAAGGGGGAGAGCTACGAGCAGTACTTC
clone_size: NA
d_call: NA
j_call: TRBJ2-7
v_call: TRBV6-1

cdr3_aa: CASSYSGRDGYTF
cdr3_nt: TGTGCCAGCAGTTACTCCGGCAGGGATGGCTACACCTTC
clone_size: NA
d_call: NA
j_call: TRBJ1-2
v_call: TRBV6-5

cdr3_aa: CASSHHLDRGFYGYTF
cdr3_nt: TGTGCCAGCAGCCATCACCTTGACCGGGGTTTCTATGGCTACACCTTC
clone_size: NA
d_call: NA
j_call: TRBJ1-2
v_call: TRBV7-8

cdr3_aa: CAISDSGRDHEQYF
cdr3_nt: TGTGCCATCAGTGATTCGGGGCGGGACCACGAGCAGTACTTC
clone_size: NA
d_call: NA
j_call: TRBJ2-7
v_call: TRBV10-3

cdr3_aa: CASSLGAGGPLNEQFF
cdr3_nt: TGTGCCAGCAGCTTAGGGGCGGGAGGGCCGTTAAATGAGCAGTTCTTC
clone_size: NA
d_call: TRBD2
j_call: TRBJ2-1
v_call: TRBV7-9

cdr3_aa: CASSLVAGTSATDTQYF
cdr3_nt: TGTGCCAGCAGCTTAGTGGCGGGAACTTCGGCAACAGATACGCAGTATTTT
clone_size: NA
d_call: NA
j_call: TRBJ2-3
v_call: TRBV7-2

cdr3_aa: CATSAGDTGELFF
cdr3_nt: TGTGCCACCTCTGCGGGGGACACCGGGGAGCTGTTTTTT
clone_size: NA
d_call: TRBD2
j_call: TRBJ2-2
v_call: TRBV11-3

cdr3_aa: CATQGPSYEQYF
cdr3_nt: TGTGCCACCCAGGGGCCCTCCTACGAGCAGTACTTC
clone_size: once
d_call: NA
j_call: TRBJ2-7
v_call: TRBV28

cdr3_aa: CASRPSGSNHEQYF
cdr3_nt: TGTGCCAGCAGACCTAGCGGGAGTAACCACGAGCAGTACTTC
clone_size: NA
d_call: TRBD2
j_call: TRBJ2-7
v_call: TRBV27

cdr3_aa: CASTLDTSYNEQFF
cdr3_nt: TGCGCCAGCACCTTGGACACTTCCTACAATGAGCAGTTCTTC
clone_size: NA
d_call: NA
j_call: TRBJ2-1
v_call: TRBV5-1

cdr3_aa: CASKLQGGDTEAFF
cdr3_nt: TGTGCCAGCAAACTCCAGGGAGGGGACACTGAAGCTTTCTTT
clone_size: NA
d_call: NA
j_call: TRBJ1-1
v_call: TRBV6-5

cdr3_aa: CATSTPTDFATNEKLFF
cdr3_nt: TGTGCCACCAGCACCCCGACAGACTTTGCAACTAATGAAAAACTGTTTTTT
clone_size: NA
d_call: NA
j_call: TRBJ1-4
v_call: TRBV15

cdr3_aa: CASSVMSGSGELFF
cdr3_nt: TGTGCCAGCAGCGTGATGTCAGGTTCCGGGGAGCTGTTTTTT
clone_size: NA
d_call: NA
j_call: TRBJ2-2
v_call: TRBV9

cdr3_aa: CASSYSGQIYEQYF
cdr3_nt: TGTGCCAGCAGTTACTCGGGACAGATCTACGAGCAGTACTTC
clone_size: NA
d_call: TRBD1
j_call: TRBJ2-7
v_call: TRBV6-6

cdr3_aa: CASSPTGHEAFF
cdr3_nt: TGTGCCAGCAGCCCGACAGGTCACGAAGCTTTCTTT
clone_size: NA
d_call: NA
j_call: TRBJ1-1
v_call: TRBV7-9

cdr3_aa: CASRVVGGSYEQYF
cdr3_nt: TGTGCCAGCCGGGTGGTGGGGGGCTCCTACGAGCAGTACTTC
clone_size: NA
d_call: NA
j_call: TRBJ2-7
v_call: TRBV27

cdr3_aa: CASSFGGEALYNSPLHF
cdr3_nt: TGTGCCAGCAGCTTCGGCGGTGAGGCTCTATACAATTCACCCCTCCACTTT
clone_size: NA
d_call: NA
j_call: TRBJ1-6
v_call: TRBV13

cdr3_aa: CASSSSTAAENQPQHF
cdr3_nt: TGCGCCAGCAGCTCTTCGACCGCGGCGGAGAATCAGCCCCAGCATTTT
clone_size: NA
d_call: NA
j_call: TRBJ1-5
v_call: TRBV5-1

cdr3_aa: CASSLTGTVTYEQYF
cdr3_nt: TGTGCCAGCAGTTTAACCGGGACGGTAACCTACGAGCAGTACTTC
clone_size: once
d_call: NA
j_call: TRBJ2-7
v_call: TRBV27